This T cell receptor beta chain was obtained from a study of blood T cell repertoires in COVID-19. Method: immunoSEQ multiplex PCR; TCRdb's copy keeps in-frame clones and lacks some. Of approximately 350,000 clones listed, less than 90% are singletons. Enrolled through a virtual design, the participants were between roughly 18 and 100 years of age and came from approximately 25 US areas. CDR1 is SGHRS and CDR2 is YFSETQ in the germline V gene. V was pared by 4 bases and J by 8 bases, with 9 bases of the junction left unmatched. CDR3 length equals 14 residues. The V call is TRBV5-1, the J call TRBJ1-2; 9 positions match TRBD1. The sample consisted of PBMCs or T cells enriched from blood (not recorded which). The sequence derives from a woman under 40 who had recovered from COVID-19. The DNA for the CDR3 is TGCGCCAGCAGCCCATGGACAGGGGACGGCGGCTACACCTTC. Amino acids: CASSPWTGDGGYTF.